This is a list of T cell receptor beta chains from one sample in a study of Ad26.COV2.S vaccination and SARS-CoV-2 variants. TCRdb keeps only in-frame clones here, not all; method: immunoSEQ multiplex PCR. The sample has over 400,000 clones, 89% seen once; the top ten hold around 2.6%. Sequencing was performed on peripheral blood, taken in a trial of Ad26.COV2.S vaccine versus placebo. The origin of the receptors is a person aged 18-60 years who received the Ad26.COV2.S COVID-19 vaccine or a placebo. CDR3s include the opening cysteine and the closing phenylalanine or tryptophan. The order of the fields is D gene, clone size, J gene, V gene, CDR3 DNA, CDR3 protein. The D gene is left open where the match is weak. Clone size, where shown, is once, few, many, or a class for clones that have expanded.

>.|once|TRBJ1-1|TRBV30
TGTGCCTGGAGTGCCGCCTGGGAATACAACACTGAAGCTTTCTTT
CAWSAAWEYNTEAFF
>TRBD1|.|TRBJ2-2|TRBV24-1
TGTGCCACCAGTCGAACAGGGGAGACCGGGGAGCTGTTTTTT
CATSRTGETGELFF
>TRBD2|.|TRBJ2-3|TRBV6-1
TGTGCCAGCAGTGTGCTGGGGCGGGGGACCACAGATACGCAGTATTTT
CASSVLGRGTTDTQYF
>.|.|TRBJ2-2|TRBV18
TGTGCCAGCTCACCTGGACCCCCTGCCAACACCGGGGAGCTGTTTTTT
CASSPGPPANTGELFF
>.|.|TRBJ1-3|TRBV13
TGTGCCAGCAGCCTGAGAGGAGGCACCATATATTTT
CASSLRGGTIYF
>.|.|TRBJ1-1|TRBV15
TGTGCCACCAGCAGAGTTTTAGGACTTAACACTGAAGCTTTCTTT
CATSRVLGLNTEAFF
>.|.|TRBJ2-2|TRBV4-2
TGTGCCAGCAGCCAAGGGGTCGGGACGAACACCGGGGAGCTGTTTTTT
CASSQGVGTNTGELFF
>.|once|TRBJ2-1|TRBV19
TGTGCCAGTAGAACCGGGACGGCCTACAATGAGCAGTTCTTC
CASRTGTAYNEQFF
>.|.|TRBJ1-1|TRBV30
TGTGCCTGGAGTCCCTACCCGGGGGCTATGAACACTGAAGCTTTCTTT
CAWSPYPGAMNTEAFF
>TRBD1|.|TRBJ2-7|TRBV6-6
TGTGCCAGCAGAAGGGACAGGACTTACTACGAGCAGTACTTC
CASRRDRTYYEQYF
>.|.|TRBJ1-1|TRBV7-3
TGTGCCAGCAGCTTAAGGATGAACACTGAAGCTTTCTTT
CASSLRMNTEAFF
>.|.|TRBJ2-3|TRBV7-3
TGTGCCAGCAGCATCGACAGAGCAGATACGCAGTATTTT
CASSIDRADTQYF
>.|.|TRBJ1-3|TRBV30
TGTGCCTGGTATCCGAGGCACTCTGGAAACACCATATATTTT
CAWYPRHSGNTIYF
>TRBD2|few|TRBJ2-1|TRBV13
TGTGCCAGCAGCTCCGGACTAGCGGGAGACAAGAACAATGAGCAGTTCTTC
CASSSGLAGDKNNEQFF
>.|.|TRBJ2-7|TRBV20-1
TGCAGTGCTAGCCAGTACGAGCAGTACTTC
CSASQYEQYF
>TRBD1|.|TRBJ2-7|TRBV4-1
TGCGCCAGCAGCCTAGACAGGGAAGGTGCTTACGAGCAGTACTTC
CASSLDREGAYEQYF
>.|.|TRBJ2-1|TRBV7-3
TGTGCCAGCAGCTTGGCCGGGGCCTACAATGAGCAGTTCTTC
CASSLAGAYNEQFF
>.|.|TRBJ2-3|TRBV6-5
TGTGCCAGCAGTTACTGGCGAAGCGGGGATACGCAGTATTTT
CASSYWRSGDTQYF
>TRBD2|.|TRBJ2-7|TRBV7-2
TGTGCCAGCAGCTTAGTCGGGACTAGCGGGGGCTCCTACGAGCAGTACTTC
CASSLVGTSGGSYEQYF
>.|few|TRBJ1-6|TRBV7-6
TGTGCCAGCAGCTTAGCAAGCCACTCCTATAATTCACCCCTCCACTTT
CASSLASHSYNSPLHF
>TRBD1|.|TRBJ2-1|TRBV2
TGTGCCAGCAGTGGGACAGGGGGAAGTGGTGAGCAGTTCTTC
CASSGTGGSGEQFF
>.|.|TRBJ2-5|TRBV5-1
TGCGCCAGCAGCCCCGACCCCACGTCTGGTCGGGAGACCCAGTACTTC
CASSPDPTSGRETQYF
>.|.|TRBJ1-1|TRBV5-4
TGTGCCAGCAGCTCGGGACAAGTGAACACTGAAGCTTTCTTT
CASSSGQVNTEAFF
>.|.|TRBJ2-3|TRBV7-2
TGTGCCAGCAGCTTGTTTTGGGCGACCAGCACAGATACGCAGTATTTT
CASSLFWATSTDTQYF
>.|.|TRBJ1-1|TRBV6-2/TRBV6-3
TGTGCCAGCAGTTATCCTTTGGACAGCGGGAACACTGAAGCTTTCTTT
CASSYPLDSGNTEAFF
>.|.|TRBJ2-3|TRBV9
TGTGCCAGCAGCGTAGCCCCACGGCTGGGTAAGCAGTATTTT
CASSVAPRLGKQYF
>.|.|TRBJ2-6|TRBV7-2
TGTGCCAGCAGCTCCGGGACACACTCTGGGGCCAACGTCCTGACTTTC
CASSSGTHSGANVLTF
>.|.|TRBJ2-1|TRBV9
TGTGCCAGCAGCGTCCCCAAGGCAGCTGCCTACAATGAGCAGTTCTTC
CASSVPKAAAYNEQFF
>TRBD1|once|TRBJ2-4|TRBV29-1
TGCAGCGTATCATTCAGGGGGTCCATTCAGTACTTC
CSVSFRGSIQYF
>.|few|TRBJ1-5|TRBV5-5
TGTGCCAGCAGCTTGGTTGGCGGCCGCAATCAGCCCCAGCATTTT
CASSLVGGRNQPQHF
>TRBD1|.|TRBJ1-2|TRBV24-1
TGTGCCACCAGTGACTCTGACAGGGGCGGCTATGGCTACACCTTC
CATSDSDRGGYGYTF
>.|.|TRBJ1-2|TRBV19
TGTGCCAGTATAGGGACGGGTTATGGCTACACCTTC
CASIGTGYGYTF
>TRBD1|once|TRBJ1-1|TRBV28
TGTGCCAGCAGTTTGGGACAGGCCCCCAACATGGCGGAAGCTTTCTTT
CASSLGQAPNMAEAFF
>.|.|TRBJ2-1|TRBV5-1
TGCGCCAGCAGCTCTGGACTCATCGGGGTCAATGAGCAGTTCTTC
CASSSGLIGVNEQFF
>.|.|TRBJ2-5|TRBV5-4
TGTGCCAGCAGCTTTCAACTGGAAGAGACCCAGTACTTC
CASSFQLEETQYF
>.|.|TRBJ1-2|TRBV24-1
TGTGCCACCAGTCAGGGCAACTATGGCTACACCTTC
CATSQGNYGYTF